These 9 T cell receptor beta chains were all obtained from the same sample, sequenced in a study of T-cell reconstitution after alpha-beta-depleted transplantation in children (dated by TCRdb to about 2016). Explained via the paper, the treatment or condition label denotes: allogeneic hematopoietic cell transplantation with graft depleted of TCRalphabeta T cells and CD19 B cells. Receptor libraries were prepared by PCR. The sequencer was an Illumina HiSeq 2500. TCR library preparation used molecular barcoding, with unique molecular identifiers applied to normalize quantification of the TCRbeta repertoire. TCRdb ran its own pipeline on the public reads, namely fastp trimming at Q25 and MiXCR clone calling, and kept in-frame beta chains. Each CDR3 protein gets just one entry, which takes the most common genes and DNA from the rows behind it. This sample comprises about a million distinct CDR3 sequences, about 26% of them detected only once. Clones ranked in the top ten supply roughly 30% of the sample.

The sample in question was PBMCs, mostly from graft donor cells, obtained 360 days after TCRalphabeta/CD19-depleted stem cell transplant. These receptors all come from a boy younger than two who had a stem cell transplant for SCID, so the T cells may come from the graft donor.

This clonotype was observed a handful of times. The V and J genes are TRBV28 and TRBJ2-5, with D possibly matching TRBD2 (6 bases). Germline V gives CDR1 MDHEN, CDR2 SYDVKM. The CDR3 consists of 16 residues. Trimming took 5 bases from V and 3 from J, leaving 19 bases between them. CDR3 DNA sequence: TGTGCCAGCAGTCCTGATGGGCGGGGCTGGAAAGAGACCCAGTACTTC. Residues: CASSPDGRGWKETQYF.

The rearrangement links TRBV12-3 or TRBV12-4 to TRBJ2-5; D unclear. V lost 6 bases and J 4 bases, leaving 15 bases between the germline ends. CDR3 length: 14 amino acids. The CDR3 DNA reads TGTGCCAGCAGCAAGATTGAACGTGCAGAGACCCAGTACTTC. Its translation is CASSKIERAETQYF.

This clonotype was detected a few times. This sequence joins TRBV6-1 and TRBJ1-1; the D is unclear. CDR1 MNHNS and CDR2 SASEGT come from the germline V gene. V dropped 5 bases and J dropped 6 bases, with 13 bases sitting between them. The CDR3 runs to 13 residues. The CDR3 loop is CASSPPSGPEAFF. The CDR3 coding sequence is TGTGCCAGCAGTCCCCCAAGCGGGCCTGAAGCTTTCTTT.

The genes are TRBV5-1 and TRBJ2-5, with 7 positions matching TRBD1. V trimming: 5 bases; J trimming: 0 bases; junction bases outside the gene matches: 4. Germline-derived CDR1 and CDR2 are SGHRS and YFSETQ. The CDR3 contains 14 residues. The CDR3 DNA follows: TGCGCCAGCAGACGAGGGACAGACCAAGAGACCCAGTACTTC. Its translation is CASRRGTDQETQYF.

The chain links TRBV24-1 to TRBJ2-3; D might be TRBD2 (6 bases). Trimming removed 10 bases at V and 10 bases at J, with 17 bases between. Germline V gene data show CDR1 as KGHDR and CDR2 as SFDVKD. This CDR3 is built from 12 residues. This chain's CDR3 is CATKATAGPQYF. The CDR3 DNA reads TGTGCCACGAAGGCTACAGCGGGTCCGCAGTATTTT.

The chain combines TRBV9 with TRBJ2-1; weak D call: TRBD2 (5 bases). Germline V gene sequence: CDR1 SGDLS, CDR2 YYNGEE. V was trimmed by 4 bases and J by 5 bases, leaving 19 bases between them. The CDR3 is 16 amino acids. CDR3 loop: CASSPLSRPGNNEQFF. The CDR3 DNA sequence: TGTGCCAGCAGCCCGTTATCCAGGCCCGGGAACAATGAGCAGTTCTTC.

On this clonotype: Since the CDR3 does not end with the conserved phenylalanine or tryptophan, this likely comes from a read error. The V gene is TRBV24-1, the J gene TRBJ2-3; D tentatively reads TRBD1 or TRBD2 (5 bases each). Deletions cut 5 bases from V and 2 bases from J, with 7 bases between. Per the germline V gene, CDR1 is KGHDR and CDR2 is SFDVKD. This CDR3 is 13 amino acids long. The CDR3 nucleotides are TGTGCCACCAGTGCGGGACCCACAGATACGCAGTATTGT. This encodes CATSAGPTDTQYC.

The chain has TRBV4-1 and TRBJ1-2; D is ambiguous. CDR1 and CDR2 from the germline V gene are MGHRA and YSYEKL. V was shortened by 4 bases and J by 2 bases, with 14 bases between the two germline ends. The CDR3 is 15 amino acids. DNA for the CDR3: TGCGCCAGCAGCCTGACGTGGCCGGGAAACTATGGCTACACCTTC. Translated, it gives CASSLTWPGNYGYTF.

The V gene is TRBV2, the J gene TRBJ1-6; D unclear. Trimming stripped 5 bases from V and 0 bases from J, with 5 bases between. CDR1 SNHLY and CDR2 FYNNEI come from the germline V gene. The CDR3 spans 14 residues. The CDR3 sequence: CASSPVSYNSPLHF. The CDR3 DNA follows: TGTGCCAGCAGTCCGGTCTCCTATAATTCACCCCTCCACTTT.